One and the same sample provided the 2 T cell receptor beta chains below, sequenced in a study of blood T cell repertoires in COVID-19. Measured with immunoSEQ multiplex PCR; TCRdb has only the in-frame clones, and not every one. The sample lists around 88,000 clones, about 88% occurring once. The specimen sequenced was peripheral blood. These receptors originate from a woman of 80 years or more with acute or convalescent COVID-19.

The chain links TRBV6-6 to TRBJ1-4, with D maybe TRBD1 (6 bases). Deletions cut 4 bases from V and 0 bases from J, with 12 bases between. The V gene's germline CDR1 is MNHNY and CDR2 SVGAGI (reference sequence). The CDR3 has 16 amino acids. In DNA, the CDR3 is TGTGCCAGCAGTTCCAACAGGGTTTCAACTAATGAAAAACTGTTTTTT. Protein sequence: CASSSNRVSTNEKLFF.

This clone was picked up one time. The V and J genes are TRBV5-1 and TRBJ1-1; 7 bases align to TRBD1. This CDR3 spans 14 amino acids. The junction had 5 bases not matched to a gene; V was cut back by 3 bases and J by 3 bases. Germline loops: CDR1 SGHRS, CDR2 YFSETQ. Written as DNA, the CDR3 is TGCGCCAGCAGCTGGGGACAGCTCGACACTGAAGCTTTCTTT. Protein sequence: CASSWGQLDTEAFF.